The rows below give T cell receptor beta chains drawn from one sample of a study of blood T cell repertoires in COVID-19. Using immunoSEQ multiplex PCR, the repertoire was profiled, and TCRdb retains in-frame clones only, with some absent. This table holds about 330,000 clones, around 90% found once. Sequenced: peripheral blood. The receptors were gathered from a man younger than 35 who had recovered from COVID-19. CDR3s include the opening cysteine and the closing phenylalanine or tryptophan. A D gene is named only where the DNA matches it firmly. The listing skips clone size in some rows; elsewhere it reads once, few, many or a size class.

d_gene	abundance	v_gene	j_gene	CDR3aa	CDR3nt
TRBD2	.	TRBV6-2/TRBV6-3	TRBJ2-1	CASSNRPLAGGGNEQFF	TGTGCCAGCAGTAACCGACCGCTAGCGGGAGGGGGAAATGAGCAGTTCTTC
.	few	TRBV6-5	TRBJ1-4	CASSQRASTNEKLFF	TGTGCCAGCAGCCAGAGGGCTTCAACTAATGAAAAACTGTTTTTT
TRBD1	.	TRBV29-1	TRBJ1-1	CSVEGTGGTEAFF	TGCAGCGTTGAAGGGACAGGGGGCACTGAAGCTTTCTTT
.	few	TRBV4-1	TRBJ1-3	CASSQFRQSGNTIYF	TGCGCCAGCAGCCAATTCAGGCAGTCTGGAAACACCATATATTTT
TRBD1	.	TRBV15	TRBJ2-7	CATSRDRGQSTYEQYF	TGTGCCACCAGCAGAGATCGGGGACAGAGCACGTACGAGCAGTACTTC
TRBD2	.	TRBV4-2	TRBJ2-1	CASSQPTPSGSSEQFF	TGTGCCAGCAGCCAACCTACCCCCAGCGGGAGTAGTGAGCAGTTCTTC
TRBD2	.	TRBV7-9	TRBJ2-1	CASSPGTSGFYNEQFF	TGTGCCAGCAGCCCCGGGACTAGCGGATTCTACAATGAGCAGTTCTTC
TRBD1	.	TRBV5-6	TRBJ1-4	CASTWTGTNEKLFF	TGTGCCAGCACCTGGACAGGGACTAATGAAAAACTGTTTTTT
TRBD2	.	TRBV7-3	TRBJ2-1	CASSASGGHYNEQFF	TGTGCCAGCAGCGCTAGCGGGGGACACTACAATGAGCAGTTCTTC
TRBD1	.	TRBV7-9	TRBJ1-2	CASSPPGGIGSGYTF	TGTGCCAGCAGCCCCCCAGGGGGAATCGGCAGTGGCTACACCTTC
TRBD1	.	TRBV5-1	TRBJ2-3	CASSHGQGGDTQYF	TGCGCCAGCAGCCACGGACAGGGTGGAGATACGCAGTATTTT
.	.	TRBV29-1	TRBJ2-7	CSVTRTGEGNPYEQYF	TGCAGCGTTACACGGACCGGGGAAGGCAACCCCTACGAGCAGTACTTC
.	once	TRBV30	TRBJ1-1	CAWRVDRLMNTEAFF	TGTGCCTGGAGGGTGGACAGACTTATGAACACTGAAGCTTTCTTT
TRBD1	.	TRBV27	TRBJ1-6	CASSSKGQGASSPLHF	TGTGCCAGCAGTTCCAAGGGACAGGGGGCGAGTTCACCCCTCCACTTT
TRBD2	.	TRBV27	TRBJ2-3	CATGRGTDTQYF	TGTGCCACGGGGAGGGGTACAGATACGCAGTATTTT
TRBD1	.	TRBV7-3	TRBJ2-2	CASSRGTAPNTGELFF	TGTGCCAGCAGCCGTGGGACAGCGCCGAACACCGGGGAGCTGTTTTTT
.	.	TRBV10-3	TRBJ1-1	CAITSDYGAYSEAFF	TGTGCCATCACCTCTGATTATGGGGCTTACAGTGAAGCTTTCTTT
TRBD1	.	TRBV24-1	TRBJ2-3	CATSTAGQGTDTQYF	TGTGCCACCAGTACCGCGGGACAGGGCACAGATACGCAGTATTTT
.	.	TRBV27	TRBJ1-2	CASSSRQAPGYGYTF	TGTGCCAGCAGTTCCCGACAGGCTCCGGGCTATGGCTACACCTTC
.	.	TRBV6-5	TRBJ2-6	CASSLSGANVLTF	TGTGCCAGCTCCCTCTCTGGGGCCAACGTCCTGACTTTC
TRBD1	.	TRBV9	TRBJ1-5	CASSATGGGNQPQHF	TGTGCCAGCAGCGCGACAGGGGGCGGGAATCAGCCCCAGCATTTT
TRBD1	.	TRBV6-6	TRBJ1-1	CASSSGGATEAFF	TGTGCCAGCAGTTCAGGGGGCGCCACTGAAGCTTTCTTT
.	once	TRBV29-1	TRBJ2-5	CSVAGTSKETQYF	TGCAGCGTTGCCGGTACTAGCAAAGAGACCCAGTACTTC
TRBD1	.	TRBV5-1	TRBJ1-2	CASSPLQGGPYGYTF	TGCGCCAGCAGCCCCCTCCAGGGGGGTCCATATGGCTACACCTTC
TRBD2	.	TRBV6-6	TRBJ2-7	CASTVAGGYEQYF	TGTGCCAGCACTGTAGCGGGGGGGTACGAGCAGTACTTC
.	.	TRBV5-5	TRBJ2-7	CASSLAGGPQYEQYF	TGTGCCAGCAGCTTGGCCGGGGGACCCCAGTACGAGCAGTACTTC
.	.	TRBV7-8	TRBJ1-1	CASSLSYGVNTEAFF	TGTGCCAGCAGCTTATCATACGGAGTAAACACTGAAGCTTTCTTT
.	.	TRBV27	TRBJ1-4	CASKPLDWRAEEKLFF	TGTGCCAGCAAGCCCCTCGATTGGAGGGCTGAAGAAAAACTGTTTTTT
.	.	TRBV5-4	TRBJ1-1	CASSFGVKNTEAFF	TGTGCCAGCAGCTTCGGGGTTAAGAACACTGAAGCTTTCTTT
TRBD2	.	TRBV7-6	TRBJ2-1	CASSLVVGSGDLSSYNEQFF	TGTGCCAGCAGCTTAGTCGTTGGTAGCGGGGATTTGAGCTCCTACAATGAGCAGTTCTTC
TRBD2	.	TRBV9	TRBJ2-1	CASSAGLAGGDEQFF	TGTGCCAGCAGCGCCGGACTAGCGGGAGGGGATGAGCAGTTCTTC
.	.	TRBV2	TRBJ2-1	CASSEGGSYNEQFF	TGTGCCAGCAGTGAAGGCGGGTCCTACAATGAGCAGTTCTTC
TRBD1	.	TRBV19	TRBJ1-2	CASSRQGQIYGYTF	TGTGCCAGTAGTAGACAGGGGCAGATCTATGGCTACACCTTC
.	.	TRBV7-9	TRBJ1-1	CASSPPAGISEAFF	TGTGCCAGCAGCCCTCCTGCAGGGATCTCTGAAGCTTTCTTT
.	.	TRBV4-3	TRBJ2-2	CAALAEAGYTGELFF	TGCGCCGCATTAGCGGAAGCAGGATACACCGGGGAGCTGTTTTTT
TRBD1	.	TRBV10-3	TRBJ1-2	CAISFPDRDSSDYGYTF	TGTGCCATCAGTTTCCCGGACAGGGATTCCTCGGACTATGGCTACACCTTC
TRBD1	.	TRBV6-5	TRBJ1-1	CASRLDRSTEAFF	TGTGCCAGCAGGTTGGACAGGAGCACTGAAGCTTTCTTT
TRBD1	.	TRBV19	TRBJ1-5	CASTLDRGRPQPQHF	TGTGCCAGTACTCTGGACAGGGGGCGACCTCAGCCCCAGCATTTT
.	.	TRBV6-7	TRBJ2-7	CASSYGRRGRDEFTRQYF	TGTGCCAGCAGTTACGGGAGGAGGGGTAGGGACGAATTTACCCGGCAGTACTTC
.	.	TRBV7-9	TRBJ1-1	CASSLYLNTEAFF	TGTGCCAGCAGCTTGTACTTGAACACTGAAGCTTTCTTT
TRBD1	.	TRBV3-1/TRBV3-2	TRBJ1-1	CASSRGQGAMNTEAFF	TGTGCCAGCAGCCGGGGACAGGGGGCAATGAACACTGAAGCTTTCTTT
.	.	TRBV7-9	TRBJ2-3	CASSLSDTQYF	TGTGCCAGCAGCTTGTCGGATACGCAGTATTTT